This T cell receptor beta chain emerged from a study of blood T cell repertoires in COVID-19. Study at large: The origin of the acute and convalescent COVID-19 samples was the United States, Italy and Spain. PBMCs, B-cell-depleted T cells, or T cells were the source of the cDNA or gDNA that made up the material.

Original handling: Amplifying reference gene primers gave estimates of nucleated cell counts. TCRdb's table, derived via immunoSEQ multiplex PCR, lists solely in-frame clones and lacks some. V, J and clone size reflect that table, while D and trimming were determined from the DNA. The table has approximately 160,000 clones, around 81% seen once. Germline values: CDR1 ENHRY, CDR2 SYGVKD. The V end lost 6 bases, the J end lost 4 bases, and 9 bases lay between the germline ends. The CDR3 has 13 amino acids. This clonotype originated in a man in his 70s who had recovered from COVID-19. V usage is TRBV10-3 and J usage is TRBJ1-4; the D gene is possibly TRBD1 (6 bases). What was sequenced was peripheral blood. CDR3 DNA sequence: TGTGCCATCAGGGGGGCTGATAATGAAAAACTGTTTTTT. It yields the protein CAIRGADNEKLFF.